Below, 21 T cell receptor beta chains from the same sample are listed, as sequenced in a study of cytomegalovirus exposure and HLA in healthy donors. Use of 60 Vbeta and 13 Jbeta primers characterized the PCR. Sequencing was performed with immunoSEQ multiplex PCR; in TCRdb, only in-frame clones are kept and a portion is missing. This sample yields more than 150,000 clones, of which about 79% are seen a single time; around 1.2% belongs to the top ten. Sequenced input: PBMCs. The receptors come from a girl aged 2 to 10 in good health and CMV-seropositive.

The chain uses TRBV6-5 and TRBJ2-2, with TRBD2 matching 8 bases. With V trimmed by 5 bases and J by 9 bases, 11 bases remained unmatched. Germline assignment: CDR1 MNHEY and CDR2 SVGAGI. This CDR3 region has 15 residues. Written as DNA, the CDR3 is TGTGCCAGCAGTACGGGGGGGGGACTAGTCAGGGAGCTGTTTTTT. Translation gives CASSTGGGLVRELFF.

The rearrangement uses TRBV29-1 and TRBJ2-1; TRBD2 agrees at 9 bases. After removal of 4 bases from V and 13 bases from J, the junction contained 8 bases not matched to a gene. Germline V lookup: CDR1 SQVTM, CDR2 ANQGSEA. This CDR3 region has 12 residues. CDR3 sequence: CSVGEARGGQFF. DNA of the CDR3: TGCAGCGTTGGGGAGGCGCGGGGGGGCCAGTTCTTC.

A single count supports this clone. V and J are TRBV7-8 and TRBJ1-6, with 7 bases aligning to TRBD1. The CDR3 length is 14 residues. Trimming took 5 bases from V and 10 from J; bases not matched to a gene: 8. Germline V gives CDR1 SGHVS, CDR2 FQNEAQ. The CDR3 DNA reads as TGTGCCAGCAGCATCGGGACAGAAACCTCACCCCTCCACTTT. Translating gives CASSIGTETSPLHF.

This chain uses TRBV15 with TRBJ1-1; 9 bases agree with TRBD1. Germline CDR1 reads LNHNV; CDR2 reads YYDKDF (reference sequence). The CDR3 extends over 16 amino acids. J lost 6 bases, V lost 5 bases, and 13 bases had no gene match. The CDR3 coding sequence is TGTGCCACCAGCCTTTTACCCGGGACAGGGACCCCTGAAGCTTTCTTT. As protein: CATSLLPGTGTPEAFF.

The chain joins TRBV5-4 to TRBJ1-1; maybe TRBD1 (6 bases). Trimming removed 4 bases from V and 2 bases from J, with 12 bases in between. From germline, CDR1 is SGHNT and CDR2 YYREEE (reference sequence). This CDR3 has 14 amino acids. As DNA, the CDR3 is TGTGCCAGCAGCCCGGACAGCGCCAACACTGAAGCTTTCTTT. Protein sequence: CASSPDSANTEAFF.

The chain is built from TRBV7-2 and TRBJ1-2; 7 nucleotides match TRBD1. Germline loops: CDR1 SGHTA, CDR2 FQGNSA. This CDR3 is built from 14 residues. V was pared by 2 bases and J by 6 bases, with 6 bases of the junction left unmatched. Written as DNA, the CDR3 is TGTGCCAGCAGCTTAATTCCGACAGGGCATGGCTACACCTTC. It is translated as CASSLIPTGHGYTF.

This clone was recorded once. The chain is built from TRBV5-1 and TRBJ1-1; D is uncertain. Germline V gene lookup returns CDR1 SGHRS and CDR2 YFSETQ. With 0 bases removed from V and 0 bases from J, the gap between germline ends came to 15 bases. The CDR3 contains 17 residues. CDR3 sequence reads: CASSLDDIAIMNTEAFF. CDR3 in DNA: TGCGCCAGCAGCTTGGATGACATTGCTATCATGAACACTGAAGCTTTCTTT.

V is TRBV11-1 and J is TRBJ1-2; D unresolved. V lost 3 bases to trimming and J lost 9 bases, with 17 bases between them. Germline assignment: CDR1 SGHAT and CDR2 FQDESV (reference sequence). The CDR3 has 14 residues. The CDR3 coding sequence is TGTGCCAGCAGCTTGGGCCCTGGAGGTCCACGCTACACCTTC. Protein: CASSLGPGGPRYTF.

The chain carries TRBV11-3 and TRBJ2-7; TRBD1 aligns across 8 bases. The CDR3 runs to 14 residues. V lost 5 bases to trimming and J lost 3 bases; unmatched junction nucleotides: 6. CDR1 and CDR2 (germline): SGHNT, YENEEA. The CDR3 is CASSGQGAIYEQYF. CDR3 sequence (DNA): TGTGCCAGCAGCGGGCAGGGGGCTATCTACGAGCAGTACTTC.

The chain carries TRBV6-5 and TRBJ1-5; D gene ambiguous. This CDR3 comprises 14 residues. CDR1 and CDR2 (germline): MNHEY, SVGAGI. V lost 4 bases and J lost 2, with 9 bases in between. The chain's CDR3 is CASSSPGGNQPQHF. The DNA of the CDR3 is TGTGCCAGCAGTTCCCCCGGTGGCAATCAGCCCCAGCATTTT.

V and J are TRBV28 and TRBJ1-2; D uncertain. The CDR3 is 13 residues long. With 6 bases removed from V and 4 bases from J, the gap between germline ends came to 12 bases. Germline lookup yields CDR1 MDHEN and CDR2 SYDVKM. CDR3 loop: CASSQTRFYGYTF. CDR3 in DNA: TGTGCCAGCAGCCAAACAAGATTCTATGGCTACACCTTC.

This rearrangement joins TRBV19 to TRBJ1-4; 7 nucleotides match TRBD1. Germline CDR1 is LNHDA and CDR2 is SQIVND (reference sequence). The V segment lost 6 bases and the J segment 4 bases; nucleotides outside the gene matches: 8. CDR3 size: 15 residues. CDR3 region: CASSLGGRVNEKLFF. In DNA, the CDR3 is TGTGCCAGTAGCCTAGGGGGCAGGGTTAATGAAAAACTGTTTTTT.

The chain recombines TRBV5-4 with TRBJ2-5, with 9 bases lining up with TRBD2. Trimming removed 0 bases from V and 1 base from J; junction bases left unmatched: 4. Germline CDR1 is SGHNT and CDR2 is YYREEE (reference sequence). This CDR3 spans 16 amino acids. The CDR3 nucleotides read TGTGCCAGCAGCTTGGGTAGCGGGGGATTCCAAGAGACCCAGTACTTC. Amino acids: CASSLGSGGFQETQYF.

This chain connects TRBV21-1 to TRBJ1-5. TRBV21-1 is a pseudogene locus. The length of the CDR3 is 16 residues. CDR3 DNA: TGTGCCAGCAGCAAATGGGGAGGACCTCCTAATCAGCCCCAGCATTTT. Amino acids: CASSKWGGPPNQPQHF.

The rearrangement links TRBV5-1 to TRBJ2-2; possible D gene TRBD2, 5 bases. CDR1 SGHRS and CDR2 YFSETQ come from the germline V gene. The ends were cut back, 3 bases at V and 6 bases at J, with 12 bases in the middle. The length of the CDR3 is 14 residues. The CDR3 sequence is CASSSLAGSGELFF. For the CDR3, the DNA is TGCGCCAGCAGCTCCCTAGCCGGGTCCGGGGAGCTGTTTTTT.

The chain employs TRBV7-9 and TRBJ1-4; D is uncertain. This CDR3 is 15 amino acids long. Trimming stripped 5 bases from V and 0 bases from J, with 10 bases between. Per germline, CDR1 SEHNR and CDR2 FQNEAQ (reference sequence). This chain's CDR3 is CASSHQLATNEKLFF. In DNA, the CDR3 is TGTGCCAGCAGCCACCAACTGGCAACTAATGAAAAACTGTTTTTT.

The chain combines TRBV11-3 with TRBJ2-7; no clear D. This CDR3 comprises 13 residues. Germline V CDR1 and CDR2: SGHNT, YENEEA. V was pared by 0 bases and J by 7 bases, with 10 bases between. The CDR3 sequence is CASSLDRGGEQYF. As DNA, the CDR3 is TGTGCCAGCAGCTTAGATCGCGGTGGTGAGCAGTACTTC. Full variable domain (remainder filled in from reference TRBV11-3 and TRBJ2-7): EAGVVQSPRYKIIEKKQPVAFWCNPISGHNTLYWYLQNLGQGPELLIRYENEEAVDDSQLPKDRFSAERLKGVDSTLKIQPAELGDSAVYLCASSLDRGGEQYFGPGTRLTVT.

In DNA, the CDR3 is TGCGCCGGCCGCAAGACAGGGGGAGAAGAGACCCAGTACTTC. It codes for CAGRKTGGEETQYF. The rearrangement joins TRBV4-1 to TRBJ2-5; TRBD1 aligns across 9 bases. The CDR3 covers 14 residues. CDR1 and CDR2 (germline): MGHRA, YSYEKL. J gave up 3 bases and V 11 bases, and 10 bases lay outside the gene matches.

The chain carries TRBV4-1 and TRBJ1-2; D is perhaps TRBD1 (5 bases). This CDR3 is built from 15 residues. CDR1 and CDR2 from the germline V gene are MGHRA and YSYEKL. V gave up 0 bases and J gave up 6 bases, with 14 bases separating them. The CDR3 here is CASSQERQPRNGYTF. In DNA form, the CDR3 reads TGCGCCAGCAGCCAAGAGAGACAGCCGCGGAATGGCTACACCTTC.

This clone has just a few counts. V and J are TRBV6-1 and TRBJ2-7; D not resolved. CDR1 and CDR2 from the germline V gene are MNHNS and SASEGT. The germline V and J ends were trimmed by 4 bases and 3 bases, with 4 bases remaining between them. This CDR3 has 11 residues. The CDR3 sequence: CASSGYYEQYF. In DNA form, the CDR3 reads TGTGCCAGCAGTGGCTACTACGAGCAGTACTTC.

The chain joins TRBV19 to TRBJ1-1, with TRBD1 identical over 8 bases. J gave up 1 base and V 5 bases, and 6 bases lay outside the gene matches. The CDR3 contains 15 residues. Germline CDR1 and CDR2: LNHDA and SQIVND (reference sequence). In DNA form, the CDR3 reads TGTGCCAGTAGTTCCTCGACAGGGGCGAACACTGAAGCTTTCTTT. It encodes CASSSSTGANTEAFF.